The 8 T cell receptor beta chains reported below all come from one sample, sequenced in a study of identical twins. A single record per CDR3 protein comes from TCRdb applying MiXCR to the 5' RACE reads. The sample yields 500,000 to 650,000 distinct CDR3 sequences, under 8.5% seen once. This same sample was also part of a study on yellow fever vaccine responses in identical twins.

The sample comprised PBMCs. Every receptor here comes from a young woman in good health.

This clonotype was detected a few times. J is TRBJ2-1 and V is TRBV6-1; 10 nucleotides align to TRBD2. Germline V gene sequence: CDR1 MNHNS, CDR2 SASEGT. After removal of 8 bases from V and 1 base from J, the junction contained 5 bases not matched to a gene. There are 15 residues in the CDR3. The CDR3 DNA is TGTGCCAGCCTGAGACTAGCGGGTTCCTACAATGAGCAGTTCTTC. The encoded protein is CASLRLAGSYNEQFF.

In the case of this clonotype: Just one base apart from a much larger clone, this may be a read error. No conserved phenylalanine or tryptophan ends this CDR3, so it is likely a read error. CDR3 sequence (DNA): TGTGCCAGCAGTCTGGGCCCGACCCACAATGAGCAGTTCATC. Residues: CASSLGPTHNEQFI. This sequence joins TRBV12-3 or TRBV12-4 and TRBJ2-1; no clear D. This CDR3 is built from 14 residues. V was trimmed by 5 bases and J by 5 bases, leaving 13 bases between them.

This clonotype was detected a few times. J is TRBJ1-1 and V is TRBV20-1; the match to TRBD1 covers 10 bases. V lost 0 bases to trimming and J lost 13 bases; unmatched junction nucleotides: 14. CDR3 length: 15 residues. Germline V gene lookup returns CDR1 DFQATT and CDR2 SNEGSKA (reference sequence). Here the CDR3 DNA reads TGCAGTGCTAGAGACCGGGACAGGGGCAATCAAAGTGGTTTCTTT. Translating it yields CSARDRDRGNQSGFF.

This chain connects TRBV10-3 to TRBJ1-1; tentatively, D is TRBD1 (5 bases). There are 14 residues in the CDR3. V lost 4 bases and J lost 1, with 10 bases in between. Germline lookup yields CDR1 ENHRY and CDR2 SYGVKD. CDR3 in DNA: TGTGCCATCAGTGTAGACAGCCCGAACACTGAAGCTTTCTTT. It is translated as CAISVDSPNTEAFF.

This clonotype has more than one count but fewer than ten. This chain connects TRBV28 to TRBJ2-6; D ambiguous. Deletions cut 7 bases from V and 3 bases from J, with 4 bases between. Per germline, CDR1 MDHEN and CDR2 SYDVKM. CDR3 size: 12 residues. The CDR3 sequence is CASKHGANVLTF. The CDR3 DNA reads TGTGCCAGCAAGCATGGGGCCAACGTCCTGACTTTC.

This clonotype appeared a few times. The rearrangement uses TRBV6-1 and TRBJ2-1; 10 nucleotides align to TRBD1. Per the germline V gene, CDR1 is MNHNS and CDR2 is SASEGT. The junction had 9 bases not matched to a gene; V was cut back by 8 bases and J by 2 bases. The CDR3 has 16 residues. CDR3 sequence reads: CASQDRGLVTYNEQFF. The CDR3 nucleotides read TGTGCCAGCCAAGACAGGGGGCTAGTAACCTACAATGAGCAGTTCTTC.

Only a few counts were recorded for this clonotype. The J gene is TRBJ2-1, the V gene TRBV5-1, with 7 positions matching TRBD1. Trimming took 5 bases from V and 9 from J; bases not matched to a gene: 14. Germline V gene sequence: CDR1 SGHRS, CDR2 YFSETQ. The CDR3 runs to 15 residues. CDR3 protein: CASSSQGLGLGEQFF. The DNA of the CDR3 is TGCGCCAGCAGTTCACAGGGGTTGGGGTTGGGTGAGCAGTTCTTC.

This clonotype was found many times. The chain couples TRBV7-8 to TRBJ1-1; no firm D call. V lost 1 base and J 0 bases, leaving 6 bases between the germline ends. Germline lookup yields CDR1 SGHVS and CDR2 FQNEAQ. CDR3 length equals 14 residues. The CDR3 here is CASSLVVLNTEAFF. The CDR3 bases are TGTGCCAGCAGCTTAGTAGTATTGAACACTGAAGCTTTCTTT.